One sample yielded the 5 T cell receptor beta chains listed below, sequenced in a study of T cell responses to AZD1222 COVID-19 vaccine (dated by TCRdb to the early 2020s). The sample's time point, from its label and the paper: about 28 days (+/-7) after the second vaccine dose. Library creation used the immunoSEQ multiplex PCR assay. TCRdb took over this immuneACCESS table, retaining in-frame rearrangements with V and J assigned. Such tables are incomplete; in checked studies, under half of the missing clones stem from an unresolved V gene, and the remainder is unexplained. This sample lists around 150,000 clones; approximately 90% were detected once. The ten top clones hold over 1% of the sample. Sequenced material: peripheral blood, taken 28 days after the second AZD1222 dose. The receptors were gathered from an adult who received the AZD1222 COVID-19 vaccine.

The V call is TRBV6-5, the J call TRBJ2-2, with TRBD2 identical over 7 bases. With 5 bases clipped from V and 5 bases from J, the junction kept 8 bases outside the gene matches. The germline V gene has CDR1 MNHEY and CDR2 SVGAGI. This CDR3 contains 15 residues. In nucleotides, the CDR3 is TGTGCCAGCAGTCAGGCGGGGGAGGGGACCGGGGAGCTGTTTTTT. Residues: CASSQAGEGTGELFF.

Concerning this clone itself: The sample carries other DNA sequences with the same CDR3. The chain joins TRBV9 to TRBJ1-1; D might be TRBD1 (5 bases). Trimming removed 0 bases at V and 4 bases at J, with 10 bases between. This CDR3 is built from 14 residues. In germline, CDR1 is SGDLS, CDR2 YYNGEE. The CDR3 here is CASSVAGLGTEAFF. CDR3 nucleotide sequence: TGTGCCAGCAGCGTAGCAGGGTTGGGCACTGAAGCTTTCTTT.

The rearrangement links TRBV6-5 to TRBJ1-2, with D perhaps TRBD1 (6 bases). This CDR3 is 15 amino acids long. The V end lost 8 bases, the J end lost 0 bases, and 16 bases lay between the germline ends. The germline gives CDR1 MNHEY, CDR2 SVGAGI. In nucleotides, the CDR3 is TGTGCCAGCTCAAACAGGGTCGGGGCTAACTATGGCTACACCTTC. As protein: CASSNRVGANYGYTF.

The gene calls are TRBV20-1 and TRBJ2-1, with 8 bases aligning to TRBD2. The V segment lost 3 bases and the J segment 10 bases; nucleotides outside the gene matches: 14. The CDR3 is 15 amino acids. The germline V gene has CDR1 DFQATT and CDR2 SNEGSKA (reference sequence). CDR3 protein: CSASNPASGLQEQFF. The CDR3 DNA sequence: TGCAGTGCTAGTAATCCGGCTAGCGGGTTACAGGAGCAGTTCTTC.

The chain is built from TRBV5-1 and TRBJ1-1, with D maybe TRBD1 (5 bases). Per germline, CDR1 SGHRS and CDR2 YFSETQ. Trimming left V 0 bases short and J 7 bases short, with 13 bases between. The CDR3 contains 14 residues. Here the CDR3 DNA reads TGCGCCAGCAGCTTGGCCCCCAGGGCCGATGAAGCTTTCTTT. Translation: CASSLAPRADEAFF.